The 29 T cell receptor beta chains below come from one sample, sequenced in a study of T cells after yellow fever vaccination. One entry per CDR3 protein, called by TCRdb with MiXCR from the 5' RACE reads. Among about 350,000 distinct CDR3 sequences listed, about 7.8% were seen once. The sample consisted of PBMCs, taken around 45 days after the first yellow fever vaccination. The receptors come from a young man who received the YFV17D yellow fever vaccine.

This clonotype was observed a few times. V and J are TRBV14 and TRBJ2-7; D not resolved. Germline CDR1 and CDR2: SGHDN and FVKESK. The CDR3 length is 15 residues. Trimming took off 0 bases at V and 3 bases at J, with 12 bases between the two ends. The CDR3 region is CASSQEGSALYEQYF. CDR3 DNA sequence: TGTGCCAGCAGCCAAGAGGGGTCGGCCCTCTACGAGCAGTACTTC.

V is TRBV24-1 and J is TRBJ1-5, with unresolved D. V was trimmed by 5 bases and J by 0 bases, leaving 7 bases between them. The CDR3 loop spans 14 amino acids. Germline CDR1 and CDR2: KGHDR and SFDVKD. CDR3 bases: TGTGCCACCAGTGCGCCGGATAGCAATCAGCCCCAGCATTTT. Its translation: CATSAPDSNQPQHF.

This clonotype was observed a handful of times. The V gene is TRBV15, the J gene TRBJ2-1; a weak D match, TRBD1 (5 bases). Germline V gene sequence: CDR1 LNHNV, CDR2 YYDKDF (reference sequence). This CDR3 is 14 amino acids long. The V gene lost 3 bases and the J gene lost 4 bases, with 10 bases spanning the gap. The CDR3 here is CATSRGGAYNEQFF. In nucleotides, the CDR3 is TGTGCCACCAGCAGGGGTGGGGCGTACAATGAGCAGTTCTTC.

This clonotype was seen only a few times. This rearrangement joins TRBV6-5 to TRBJ2-7; 9 bases are shared with TRBD2. This CDR3 has 17 residues. Germline assignment: CDR1 MNHEY and CDR2 SVGAGI. Trimming cost V 3 bases and J 4 bases; bases outside gene matches: 13. The CDR3 spells CASSYSLTGTSRYEQYF. The CDR3 DNA follows: TGTGCCAGCAGTTATTCCCTAACCGGGACTAGCAGGTACGAGCAGTACTTC.

The sample holds a few counts of this clonotype. The chain employs TRBV28 and TRBJ1-6, with TRBD1 as a possible D gene (6 bases). The CDR3 totals 14 residues. V was shortened by 7 bases and J by 7 bases, with 14 bases between the two germline ends. CDR1 and CDR2 (germline): MDHEN, SYDVKM. The chain's CDR3 is CASMVPGANSPLHF. The CDR3 nucleotides read TGTGCCAGCATGGTCCCGGGGGCCAATTCACCCCTCCACTTT.

The sample holds many counts of this clonotype. This chain links TRBV20-1 with TRBJ2-3; 9 nucleotides align to TRBD2. The J segment lost 4 bases and the V segment lost 6 bases, leaving 11 bases of the junction unmatched. Germline CDR1 and CDR2: DFQATT and SNEGSKA (reference sequence). The length of the CDR3 is 15 residues. The DNA for the CDR3 is TGCAGTGCCCCGACTGCGGGGGGGTGGTCAGATACGCAGTATTTT. This sequence encodes CSAPTAGGWSDTQYF.

This clonotype was seen more than once but under ten times. The chain uses TRBV5-1 and TRBJ1-1; TRBD1 is a possible D gene (6 bases). Trimming shortened V by 2 bases and J by 3 bases, and 8 bases separated the two germline ends. Per the germline V gene, CDR1 is SGHRS and CDR2 is YFSETQ. This CDR3 contains 13 residues. CDR3 residues: CASSFQGHTEAFF. For the CDR3, the DNA is TGCGCCAGCAGCTTCCAGGGGCACACTGAAGCTTTCTTT.

The chain uses TRBV18 and TRBJ2-3, with 10 nucleotides matching TRBD1. The CDR3 extends over 16 amino acids. The V gene end was trimmed by 2 bases and the J gene end by 4 bases; junction bases not matched to a gene: 6. The germline V gene encodes CDR1 KGHSH and CDR2 LQKENI. CDR3 nucleotide sequence: TGTGCCAGCTCACCATTCGGTGACAGGGGGCCAGATACGCAGTATTTT. Its protein product is CASSPFGDRGPDTQYF.

The chain has TRBV5-1 and TRBJ2-3; D gene ambiguous. This CDR3 region has 15 residues. The ends were cut back, 1 base at V and 7 bases at J, with 16 bases in the middle. Per germline, CDR1 SGHRS and CDR2 YFSETQ. The CDR3 region has the DNA TGCGCCAGCAGCTTGTCCGCTATAGGCACGAATACGCAGTATTTT. Protein product: CASSLSAIGTNTQYF.

This clonotype was picked up a small number of times. The chain links TRBV12-3 or TRBV12-4 to TRBJ2-5; TRBD2 aligns across 7 bases. The ends lost 1 base at V and 7 bases at J; junction bases unmatched: 3. The CDR3 length is 13 residues. In nucleotides, the CDR3 is TGTGCCAGCAGTTTAGGACTAGCTGGGACCCAGTACTTC. This encodes CASSLGLAGTQYF.

This clonotype turned up a few times. CDR3 bases: TGTGCCAGCATTCGGTCGTTGGGAAACACCATATATTTT. Translation: CASIRSLGNTIYF. The gene calls are TRBV12-3 or TRBV12-4 and TRBJ1-3; D is unclear. V lost 7 bases to trimming and J lost 4 bases, with 11 bases between them. The CDR3 length is 13 residues.

The rearrangement uses TRBV11-2 and TRBJ1-2, with 8 bases that match TRBD1. CDR1 and CDR2 (germline): SGHAT, FQNNGV. The CDR3 consists of 16 residues. With 2 bases clipped from V and 2 bases from J, the junction kept 7 bases outside the gene matches. Written as DNA, the CDR3 is TGTGCCAGCAGCTTACCCCGGACAGGGATCAACTATGGCTACACCTTC. Translation gives CASSLPRTGINYGYTF.

This clonotype came up a few times. V gene TRBV5-1 combines with J gene TRBJ2-2, with 8 bases lining up with TRBD2. Trimming at V came to 0 bases and at J to 7 bases, leaving 8 bases not matched to a gene. This CDR3 is built from 16 residues. CDR1 is SGHRS, CDR2 YFSETQ, per germline. Here the CDR3 DNA reads TGCGCCAGCAGCTTGGCGGGGGGGCATCTTGACGGGGAGCTGTTTTTT. This gives the protein CASSLAGGHLDGELFF.

This clonotype was counted once. The J gene is TRBJ2-3, the V gene TRBV11-2; 10 positions agree with TRBD2. CDR3 length: 16 residues. J lost 6 bases, V lost 0 bases, and 6 bases had no gene match. Germline CDR1 reads SGHAT; CDR2 reads FQNNGV. The CDR3 DNA reads TGTGCCAGCAGCTTAGACTCAAGCGGGGGGGCCGATACGCAGTATTTT. Translating gives CASSLDSSGGADTQYF. Full variable domain (remainder filled in from reference TRBV11-2 and TRBJ2-3): EAGVAQSPRYKIIEKRQSVAFWCNPISGHATLYWYQQILGQGPKLLIQFQNNGVVDDSQLPKDRFSAERLKGVDSTLKIQPAKLEDSAVYLCASSLDSSGGADTQYFGPGTRLTVL.

This clonotype was observed a few times. The V call is TRBV5-1, the J call TRBJ1-2, with 10 bases aligning to TRBD1. CDR3 length equals 15 residues. Germline values: CDR1 SGHRS, CDR2 YFSETQ. V lost 3 bases, J lost 8 bases, and 10 bases stayed unmatched. CDR3: CASSYASTGGAGYTF. The CDR3, as DNA: TGCGCCAGCAGCTATGCATCGACAGGGGGCGCCGGCTACACCTTC.

This clonotype was counted a few times. J is TRBJ1-5 and V is TRBV6-6; D is unresolved. The length of the CDR3 is 13 residues. Trimming removed 4 bases at V and 11 bases at J, with 15 bases between. Germline assignment: CDR1 MNHNY and CDR2 SVGAGI (reference sequence). CDR3 bases: TGTGCCAGCAGTTCGAGGGCTCCTGGGGCCCAGCATTTT. It is translated as CASSSRAPGAQHF.

This clonotype has ten or more counts. The J gene is TRBJ2-2, the V gene TRBV3-1, with 8 bases lining up with TRBD2. The CDR3 extends over 15 amino acids. V was clipped by 4 bases and J by 5 bases; unmatched bases: 6. Germline V gene lookup returns CDR1 LGHDT and CDR2 YNNKEL (reference sequence). The CDR3 nucleotides read TGTGCCAGCAGCCCGACGGGGGGGCCGACCGGGGAGCTGTTTTTT. This translates into CASSPTGGPTGELFF.

This clonotype has only a few counts. The chain employs TRBV12-3 or TRBV12-4 and TRBJ2-7; the D is unclear. The V and J ends lost 3 bases and 7 bases respectively, with 7 bases between them. The CDR3 is made up of 11 amino acids. The CDR3 reads CASSFSGEQYF. The CDR3 nucleotides are TGTGCCAGCAGTTTTTCTGGGGAGCAGTACTTC.

This chain joins TRBV6-1 and TRBJ2-7; weak D call: TRBD2 (6 bases). V was trimmed by 4 bases and J by 0 bases, leaving 13 bases between them. The CDR3 has 15 amino acids. Germline V gene data show CDR1 as MNHNS and CDR2 as SASEGT. CDR3 sequence: CASSGGDVSSYEQYF. In DNA form, the CDR3 reads TGTGCCAGCAGTGGGGGGGACGTGAGCTCCTACGAGCAGTACTTC.

This clonotype was recorded at least ten times. J is TRBJ1-1 and V is TRBV7-2; the D gene is possibly TRBD1 (6 bases). This CDR3 is 12 amino acids long. Trimming removed 5 bases at V and 8 bases at J, with 12 bases between. CDR1 is SGHTA, CDR2 FQGNSA, per germline. The CDR3 sequence is CASSTWRGEAFF. CDR3 sequence (DNA): TGTGCCAGCAGCACCTGGAGGGGGGAAGCTTTCTTT.

V and J are TRBV5-5 and TRBJ2-3, with 9 bases lining up with TRBD1. The CDR3 has 12 residues. Germline V gives CDR1 SGHKS, CDR2 YYEKEE (reference sequence). Trimming cost V 9 bases and J 6 bases; bases outside gene matches: 5. CDR3 protein: CATGTGMDTQYF. The DNA for the CDR3 is TGTGCCACCGGGACAGGGATGGATACGCAGTATTTT.

This clonotype was counted between two and nine times. This chain joins TRBV6-2 or TRBV6-3 and TRBJ1-2, with a possible D match to TRBD1 (5 bases). CDR3 size: 13 residues. Trimming shortened V by 5 bases and J by 3 bases, and 10 bases separated the two germline ends. Germline CDR1 MNHEY, CDR2 SVGEGT. CDR3 region: CASSPGLDYGYTF. For the CDR3, the DNA is TGTGCCAGCAGTCCGGGACTTGACTATGGCTACACCTTC.

The V and J genes are TRBV12-3 or TRBV12-4 and TRBJ2-7, with 9 bases aligning to TRBD2. The CDR3 covers 14 residues. Germline trimming cut 6 bases from V and 2 bases from J; bases unmatched to any gene: 5. CDR3 sequence reads: CASRISGGTYEQYF. DNA of the CDR3: TGTGCCAGCAGAATTAGCGGGGGTACCTACGAGCAGTACTTC.

The gene calls are TRBV12-5 and TRBJ2-1; TRBD1 might be the D (5 bases). Germline V gene sequence: CDR1 LGHNT, CDR2 FRNRAP. CDR3 length equals 11 residues. The V and J ends lost 5 bases and 13 bases respectively, with 12 bases between them. CDR3 protein: CASGRGTTQFF. In nucleotides, the CDR3 is TGTGCTAGTGGTAGGGGCACTACCCAGTTCTTC.

This clonotype was found many times. The chain recombines TRBV7-9 with TRBJ2-1; D remains unclear. With 11 bases removed from V and 5 bases from J, the gap between germline ends came to 10 bases. Germline V gene sequence: CDR1 SEHNR, CDR2 FQNEAQ (reference sequence). This CDR3 spans 11 amino acids. CDR3 sequence: CACLRDNEQFF. The CDR3 coding sequence is TGTGCCTGCCTTAGGGACAATGAGCAGTTCTTC.

The chain employs TRBV5-1 and TRBJ2-1; TRBD2 aligns across 8 bases. The V gene's germline CDR1 is SGHRS and CDR2 YFSETQ. The CDR3 consists of 18 residues. V shed 1 base and J 10 bases; nucleotides not matched to a gene: 19. CDR3 sequence reads: CASSLRVAQRGTIPEQFF. Written as DNA, the CDR3 is TGCGCCAGCAGCTTGAGGGTCGCCCAGCGGGGGACTATACCGGAGCAGTTCTTC.

This clonotype has a count of ten or more. The gene calls are TRBV21-1 and TRBJ2-5. TRBV21-1 is a pseudogene. This CDR3 has 14 amino acids. The CDR3 DNA is TGTGCCAGCAAATGTAATAGCTCGGAGGAGACCCAGTACTTC. Translation: CASKCNSSEETQYF.

The chain links TRBV7-2 to TRBJ2-1, with 10 bases aligning to TRBD2. Per germline, CDR1 SGHTA and CDR2 FQGNSA. The CDR3 is 17 residues long. J lost 6 bases, V lost 1 base, and 9 bases had no gene match. As DNA, the CDR3 is TGTGCCAGCAGCTTAGTCCCGCTAGCGGGGGTCTCCAATGAGCAGTTCTTC. Translating it yields CASSLVPLAGVSNEQFF. Filled out from reference TRBV7-2 and TRBJ2-1, the complete variable domain reads GAGVSQSPSNKVTEKGKDVELRCDPISGHTALYWYRQSLGQGLEFLIYFQGNSAPDKSGLPSDRFSAERTGGSVSTLTIQRTQQEDSAVYLCASSLVPLAGVSNEQFFGPGTRLTVL.

This clonotype was seen ten or more times. The genes are TRBV15 and TRBJ1-2, with D perhaps TRBD1 (5 bases). Germline CDR1 LNHNV, CDR2 YYDKDF (reference sequence). V lost 5 bases to trimming and J lost 2 bases, with 15 bases between them. The CDR3 length is 15 residues. Here the CDR3 DNA reads TGTGCCACCAGCGATCCGGACGGGGGGAACTATGGCTACACCTTC. Translated: CATSDPDGGNYGYTF.